Sequencing of this T cell receptor beta chain was carried out in a study of T cells in Graves' hyperthyroidism and ophthalmopathy. Regarding the study as a whole: Ophthalmopathy stood apart from stable hyperthyroidism in a 13 V-J model.

Newly diagnosed hyperthyroidism, duration under 2 months, in patients aged 18 to 65. On the basis of clinical symptoms, serum thyroxine and TRAb, thyroid ultrasound and orbital computed tomography, diagnoses were made. Out of over 7.5 ml of fresh peripheral blood came the PBMCs. Amplification targeted TCR beta CDR3 regions from RNA transcripts. In the first-round RT-PCR of the TCR CDR3, the HTBI primer set was used. TCRdb itself ran the multiplex PCR reads through MiXCR, one entry per CDR3 protein. The sample has over 700,000 distinct CDR3 sequences, 30% to 40% seen once. This clonotype was recorded at least ten times. The antigen is undetermined. The receptor comes from a woman aged 40 to 50 with Graves' hyperthyroidism. Input material: blood.

The CDR3 loop reads CSATGGGEQYF. CDR3 nucleotides: TGCAGCGCTACAGGGGGCGGTGAGCAGTACTTC. The V and J genes are TRBV29-1 and TRBJ2-7, with 9 bases that match TRBD1. The CDR3 is 11 residues long. In germline, CDR1 is SQVTM, CDR2 ANQGSEA. J lost 7 bases, V lost 7 bases, and 5 bases had no gene match.